This T cell receptor (beta chain) was identified during a study of blood T cell repertoires in COVID-19. Sequencing used immunoSEQ multiplex PCR; TCRdb keeps in-frame clones, though not all of them. Counted here are about 130,000 clones, 75% to 90% occurring once; the ten biggest clones make up 40% to 55%. This receptor was obtained from a human donor in a cohort sampled during active COVID-19. The sample consisted of peripheral blood.

The chain's CDR3 is CASSEAGLAGGRLFF. As DNA, the CDR3 is TGTGCCAGCAGTGAAGCGGGACTAGCGGGGGGGCGGCTGTTTTTT. V usage is TRBV2 and J usage is TRBJ2-2; 16 bases are a match to TRBD2. Germline V lookup: CDR1 SNHLY, CDR2 FYNNEI. The CDR3 runs to 15 residues. J lost 13 bases, V lost 0 bases, and 2 bases had no gene match.